This TCR beta chain was retrieved from a study of tumor-infiltrating lymphocytes in primary liver carcinoma. Study summary: The patients comprised men and women between the ages of 30 and 69 years.

Alongside blood RNA obtained from unsorted whole blood, germline DNA was also extracted. The authors made TCR beta cDNA from about 500 ng total RNA with a constant-region primer. Slightly modified ARM-PCR, run as three nested multiplex PCR rounds, produced the TCR beta libraries. Investigators reported that the first two PCR rounds, at around 11 cycles each, used TRBV1-TRBV30 forward primers with a C-beta reverse primer. Using its own MiXCR run on the multiplex PCR reads, TCRdb lists one record per CDR3 protein. This table has about 310,000 distinct CDR3 sequences, approximately 58% appearing once. As regards this clonotype: A read error may produce the germline difference seen at one junction end.

CDR1 is MNHEY and CDR2 is SVGEGT in the germline V gene. CDR3 size: 13 residues. Material: peripheral blood. The chain carries TRBV6-2 or TRBV6-3 and TRBJ1-4; D may be TRBD1 (6 bases). The TCR was taken from a woman aged 25 to 39 with primary liver carcinoma and hepatitis B virus infection. Written as DNA, the CDR3 is TGTGCCAACAGTTTGGACAGTAATGAAAAACTGTTTTTT. Residues: CANSLDSNEKLFF.